The rows below give T cell receptor beta chains drawn from one sample of a study of cytomegalovirus exposure and HLA in healthy donors. TCRdb's table, derived via immunoSEQ multiplex PCR, lists solely in-frame clones and lacks some. The data hold about 130,000 clones, with approximately 84% observed a single time. The sample was PBMCs. The receptors were gathered from a young man in good health and CMV-seropositive. CDR3s include the opening cysteine and the closing phenylalanine or tryptophan. Each record gives: clone size, D gene, J gene, V gene, CDR3 protein, CDR3 DNA. The D gene is left open where the match is weak. Rows give clone size only sometimes, using once, few, many, or a class for an expanded clone.

>-|-|TRBJ1-4|TRBV30
CAWTTRRSEKLFF
TGTGCCTGGACTACGAGAAGGAGTGAAAAACTGTTTTTT
>many|TRBD1|TRBJ2-2|TRBV5-8
CASSLSAGQGAGELFF
TGTGCCAGCAGCTTGAGCGCAGGACAGGGGGCCGGGGAGCTGTTTTTT
>-|TRBD1|TRBJ1-5|TRBV25-1
CASSLGGYQPQHF
TGTGCCAGCAGTCTAGGGGGCTATCAGCCCCAGCATTTT
>once|TRBD2|TRBJ2-7|TRBV2
CASSGVAGYEQYF
TGTGCCAGCAGTGGGGTAGCGGGCTACGAGCAGTACTTC
>-|TRBD1|TRBJ2-3|TRBV11-3
CASSSGQEFTDTQYF
TGTGCCAGCAGCTCGGGACAGGAATTCACAGATACGCAGTATTTT
>-|TRBD1|TRBJ1-4|TRBV11-2
CASSLRDRPADNEKLFF
TGTGCCAGCAGCTTACGGGACAGACCAGCAGATAATGAAAAACTGTTTTTT
>-|-|TRBJ1-1|TRBV20-1
CSATEDTEAFF
TGCAGTGCAACCGAGGACACTGAAGCTTTCTTT
>-|TRBD1|TRBJ1-2|TRBV19
CASSKKTGRHGYTF
TGTGCCAGTAGTAAGAAGACAGGGCGCCATGGCTACACCTTC
>-|-|TRBJ1-2|TRBV6-6
CASSYYSVGSYGYTF
TGTGCCAGCAGTTACTATTCGGTCGGGTCCTATGGCTACACCTTC
>-|TRBD1|TRBJ2-2|TRBV4-3
CASSRGQGAAGELFF
TGCGCCAGCAGCCGGGGACAGGGGGCCGCCGGGGAGCTGTTTTTT
>-|-|TRBJ2-6|TRBV5-6
CASSRAGANVLTF
TGTGCCAGCAGCCGGGCTGGGGCCAACGTCCTGACTTTC
>once|-|TRBJ2-2|TRBV7-3
CASSSKGGLNTGELFF
TGTGCCAGCAGTTCGAAGGGGGGGCTAAACACCGGGGAGCTGTTTTTT
>-|TRBD2|TRBJ2-3|TRBV7-8
CASSPGASGKDTQYF
TGTGCCAGCAGCCCGGGGGCTAGCGGGAAAGATACGCAGTATTTT
>once|-|TRBJ2-1|TRBV11-2
CASSLPASSYNEQFF
TGTGCCAGCAGCTTACCCGCTAGCTCCTACAATGAGCAGTTCTTC
>-|-|TRBJ2-3|TRBV2
CASSEAGTLSDTQYF
TGTGCCAGCAGTGAAGCAGGGACATTATCAGATACGCAGTATTTT
>-|-|TRBJ2-7|TRBV2
CASSKEAETYEQYF
TGTGCCAGCAGTAAAGAGGCGGAAACCTACGAGCAGTACTTC
>-|TRBD1|TRBJ1-2|TRBV15
CATSRDRAGDGYTF
TGTGCCACCAGCAGGGACAGGGCCGGCGATGGCTACACCTTC
>-|TRBD1|TRBJ1-4|TRBV30
CAWQTGGATNEKLFF
TGTGCCTGGCAGACAGGGGGCGCAACTAATGAAAAACTGTTTTTT
>-|-|TRBJ1-2|TRBV2
CASTRSQGNYGYTF
TGTGCCAGCACTCGTTCACAGGGTAACTATGGCTACACCTTC
>-|TRBD2|TRBJ2-3|TRBV7-3
CASSPGLAGLYTDTQYF
TGTGCCAGCAGCCCGGGACTAGCGGGACTTTACACAGATACGCAGTATTTT
>-|TRBD1|TRBJ2-7|TRBV27
CASRNTGTGEVGEQYF
TGTGCCAGCAGAAATACCGGGACAGGGGAGGTTGGGGAGCAGTACTTC
>-|TRBD2|TRBJ2-2|TRBV5-1
CASSPAGLAAPGTGELFF
TGCGCCAGCAGCCCCGCGGGACTAGCGGCGCCGGGCACCGGGGAGCTGTTTTTT
>-|-|TRBJ1-1|TRBV6-5
CASSYLGENTEAFF
TGTGCCAGCAGTTACTTGGGAGAGAACACTGAAGCTTTCTTT